This TCR beta chain derives from a study of tumor-infiltrating lymphocytes in localized non-small cell lung cancer. Across the study: Resected tumor was paired with non-adjacent uninvolved lung from the same patient.

Assay used: immunoSEQ multiplex PCR; TCRdb lists only in-frame clones, some missing. The sample has roughly 13,000 clones, around four fifths seen once. Study-wide results and caveats: Only some patients had TCR sequencing, depending on available tissue.

Remarks on this clone: Its antigen is unknown.

The V segment lost 6 bases and the J segment 5 bases; nucleotides outside the gene matches: 8. The germline gives CDR1 SGHNT, CDR2 YYREEE (reference sequence). The CDR3 contains 14 residues. The chain joins TRBV5-4 to TRBJ1-2, with 9 bases lining up with TRBD1. Sequencing was performed on uninvolved lung tissue not adjacent to the tumor. The origin of this receptor is a human donor with non-small cell lung cancer. Here the CDR3 reads CASTQDRGVYGYTF. CDR3 nucleotide sequence: TGTGCCAGCACCCAGGACAGGGGCGTTTATGGCTACACCTTC.